The 8 T cell receptor beta chains listed next were all sequenced from one sample in a study of blood T cells in healthy people across ages (dated by TCRdb to the mid-2010s). The library was prepared using 5' RACE. TCRdb records Illumina HiSeq 2500 as the sequencer. A second PCR of about 6 to 12 cycles was performed with a sample-barcoded 5' primer and a J-beta primer mix. The raw public reads went through TCRdb reprocessing: fastp at Q25, MiXCR clone calling, in-frame beta chains kept. Every distinct CDR3 protein forms one entry, paired with its most common genes and DNA. This sample gives hundreds of thousands of distinct CDR3 sequences in total; roughly three fifths of them show up just once. Around a quarter of the sample is taken by the ten largest. Sequences were obtained from blood. The receptors originated from a middle-aged man in good health.

This clonotype was seen more than once but under ten times. V and J are TRBV28 and TRBJ2-5; no firm D call. This CDR3 region has 15 residues. Trimming took 6 bases from V and 2 from J, leaving 16 bases between them. Germline CDR1 reads MDHEN; CDR2 reads SYDVKM. CDR3 sequence (DNA): TGTGCCAGCAGCCAGGACCTAAGCCATCAAGAGACCCAGTACTTC. Translation gives CASSQDLSHQETQYF.

Only a few counts were recorded for this clonotype. The chain recombines TRBV7-9 with TRBJ1-1; D is unclear. Germline CDR1 SEHNR, CDR2 FQNEAQ (reference sequence). V lost 4 bases and J 4 bases, leaving 7 bases between the germline ends. This CDR3 has 12 amino acids. For the CDR3, the DNA is TGTGCCAGCAGCTCGAAACTCACTGAAGCTTTCTTT. It codes for CASSSKLTEAFF. The full variable domain, in which reference TRBV7-9 and TRBJ1-1 provide the parts outside the CDR3, is DTGVSQNPRHKITKRGQNVTFRCDPISEHNRLYWYRQTLGQGPEFLTYFQNEAQLEKSRLLSDRFSAERPKGSFSTLEIQRTEQGDSAMYLCASSSKLTEAFFGQGTRLTVV.

The chain recombines TRBV29-1 with TRBJ2-5; 10 bases match TRBD2. Trimming removed 4 bases from V and 2 bases from J; junction bases left unmatched: 4. CDR3 length: 14 amino acids. Per the germline V gene, CDR1 is SQVTM and CDR2 is ANQGSEA. The CDR3 loop reads CSVGSGGYQETQYF. CDR3 nucleotide sequence: TGCAGCGTTGGTAGCGGGGGGTATCAAGAGACCCAGTACTTC.

This chain connects TRBV15 to TRBJ2-3, with D unresolved. The CDR3 contains 14 residues. CDR1 and CDR2 from the germline V gene are LNHNV and YYDKDF (reference sequence). Trimming took 2 bases from V and 1 from J, leaving 7 bases between them. The CDR3 is CATSRYGRTDTQYF. DNA of the CDR3: TGTGCCACCAGCAGATACGGACGCACAGATACGCAGTATTTT.

This clonotype was counted a few times. V gene TRBV20-1 combines with J gene TRBJ2-5; 11 bases map to TRBD2. V lost 3 bases, J lost 4 bases, and 10 bases stayed unmatched. The CDR3 is 16 residues long. Germline V CDR1 and CDR2: DFQATT, SNEGSKA (reference sequence). As DNA, the CDR3 is TGCAGTGCTAGGCTAAGGGGACTAGCGGTGGTAGAGACCCAGTACTTC. It encodes CSARLRGLAVVETQYF.

J is TRBJ1-4 and V is TRBV29-1; D might be TRBD1 (6 bases). The V gene lost 6 bases and the J gene lost 3 bases, with 14 bases spanning the gap. Germline V gives CDR1 SQVTM, CDR2 ANQGSEA. The CDR3 contains 14 residues. The DNA for the CDR3 is TGCAGCGTCTACAGGGTCGGGGCTAATGAAAAACTGTTTTTT. As protein: CSVYRVGANEKLFF. Complete variable domain (other parts from reference TRBV29-1 and TRBJ1-4): SAVISQKPSRDICQRGTSLTIQCQVDSQVTMMFWYRQQPGQSLTLIATANQGSEATYESGFVIDKFPISRPNLTFSTLTVSNMSPEDSSIYLCSVYRVGANEKLFFGSGTQLSVL.

The rearrangement joins TRBV5-6 to TRBJ1-5; TRBD1 matches at 7 bases. The CDR3 totals 14 residues. Per the germline V gene, CDR1 is SGHDT and CDR2 is YYEEEE. V was clipped by 2 bases and J by 7 bases; unmatched bases: 6. CDR3 sequence reads: CASSFGQAGQPQHF. CDR3 bases: TGTGCCAGCAGCTTTGGACAGGCGGGGCAGCCCCAGCATTTT.

This clonotype was found a few times. The chain recombines TRBV9 with TRBJ2-1; no clear D gene. This CDR3 spans 12 amino acids. Trimming removed 3 bases at V and 8 bases at J, with 9 bases between. The germline CDR1 and CDR2 sequences are SGDLS and YYNGEE. The CDR3, as DNA: TGTGCCAGCAGCGCCTCGTTGTATGAGCAGTTCTTC. Its protein is CASSASLYEQFF.